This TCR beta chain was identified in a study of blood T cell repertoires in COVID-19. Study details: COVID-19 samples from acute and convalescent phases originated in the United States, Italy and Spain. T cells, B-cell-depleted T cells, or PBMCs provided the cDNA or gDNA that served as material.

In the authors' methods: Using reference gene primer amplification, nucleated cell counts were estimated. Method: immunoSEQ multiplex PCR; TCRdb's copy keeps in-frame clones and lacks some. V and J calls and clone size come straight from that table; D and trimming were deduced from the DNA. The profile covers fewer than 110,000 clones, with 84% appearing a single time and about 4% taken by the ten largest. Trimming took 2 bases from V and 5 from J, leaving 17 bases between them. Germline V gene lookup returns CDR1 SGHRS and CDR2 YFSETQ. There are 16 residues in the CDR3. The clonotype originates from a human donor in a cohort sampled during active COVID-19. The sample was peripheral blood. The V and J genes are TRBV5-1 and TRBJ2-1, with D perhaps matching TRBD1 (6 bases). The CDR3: CASSFAATGSNNEQFF. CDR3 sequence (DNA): TGCGCCAGCAGCTTTGCGGCGACAGGTTCGAACAATGAGCAGTTCTTC.